These 5 T cell receptor beta chains share one sample of origin, sequenced in a study of memory CD4+ T cells and cytomegalovirus serostatus (dated by TCRdb to the late 2010s). A FACSAria II was used to sort memory CD4+ T cells, defined as single viable CD3+CD4+CD8-CD45RO+ cells. The method behind the library was the immunoSEQ multiplex PCR assay. Sourced from immuneACCESS, this table was stored by TCRdb with only in-frame sequences that have V and J called. A share of the clones is absent; for the studies checked, an unresolved V gene accounts for under half, and the remainder has no known explanation. Here the sample has over 55,000 clones; around 79% occur a single time. Together, the top ten hold about 0.86% of the sample. Material: memory CD4+ T cells from blood. The receptors derive from an adult in good health and CMV-seronegative.

The chain joins TRBV6-6 to TRBJ2-7, with D uncertain. The CDR3 is 15 residues long. V dropped 0 bases and J dropped 0 bases, with 9 bases sitting between them. The germline CDR1 and CDR2 sequences are MNHNY and SVGAGI (reference sequence). CDR3 in amino acids: CASSYSGGSSYEQYF. CDR3 DNA sequence: TGTGCCAGCAGTTACTCAGGCGGCAGCTCCTACGAGCAGTACTTC.

The chain combines TRBV6-6 with TRBJ2-3; unclear D gene. V shed 6 bases and J shed 3 bases, with 10 bases lying between them. CDR1 is MNHNY and CDR2 is SVGAGI in the germline V gene (reference sequence). The CDR3 consists of 13 residues. CDR3: CASSPTWTDTQYF. In DNA, the CDR3 is TGTGCCAGCAGCCCGACATGGACAGATACGCAGTATTTT.

This clone was seen more than once but under ten times. This chain connects TRBV5-6 to TRBJ1-5, with a tentative D call TRBD1 (5 bases). The V and J ends lost 4 bases and 7 bases respectively, with 18 bases between them. Germline V gene data show CDR1 as SGHDT and CDR2 as YYEEEE. The CDR3 consists of 15 residues. CDR3 DNA: TGTGCCAGCAGCAATTGGGGGTTGAAGGGGCAGCCCCAGCATTTT. It specifies CASSNWGLKGQPQHF.

This chain links TRBV20-1 with TRBJ2-1; D is uncertain. CDR3 length equals 11 residues. V was shortened by 3 bases and J by 7 bases, with 7 bases between the two germline ends. Per the germline V gene, CDR1 is DFQATT and CDR2 is SNEGSKA (reference sequence). Here the CDR3 reads CSASIGNEQFF. CDR3 sequence (DNA): TGCAGTGCTAGCATAGGGAATGAGCAGTTCTTC.

The table lists this clone with a count of one. V is TRBV6-6 and J is TRBJ2-1; TRBD2 is a possible D gene (6 bases). Germline V gives CDR1 MNHNY, CDR2 SVGAGI (reference sequence). This CDR3 is built from 12 residues. Trimming removed 7 bases from V and 9 bases from J, with 13 bases in between. CDR3 region: CASTGRGPEQFF. In nucleotides, the CDR3 is TGTGCCAGCACCGGGAGAGGTCCTGAGCAGTTCTTC.